The 9 T cell receptor beta chains below all came from one sample that was sequenced in a study of blood T cell repertoires in COVID-19. Repertoires were generated with immunoSEQ multiplex PCR, while TCRdb's copy carries only in-frame clones and drops some. The sample consists of about 46,000 clones, around four fifths of them appearing once. The source material was peripheral blood. Receptors were obtained from a woman aged 80 or older with acute or convalescent COVID-19.

V usage is TRBV27 and J usage is TRBJ1-2, with 10 bases fitting TRBD1. The CDR3 length is 14 residues. Germline CDR1 MNHEY, CDR2 SMNVEV (reference sequence). J gave up 8 bases and V 6 bases, and 9 bases lay outside the gene matches. CDR3: CASRRQGALGGYTF. The DNA of the CDR3 is TGTGCCAGCAGGCGACAGGGGGCTTTGGGAGGCTACACCTTC.

V and J are TRBV19 and TRBJ2-1; D gene unclear. The CDR3 is 14 amino acids. From germline, CDR1 is LNHDA and CDR2 SQIVND (reference sequence). V lost 3 bases to trimming and J lost 8 bases, with 14 bases between them. The DNA of the CDR3 is TGTGCCAGTAGTATTAGGCGAGATCGGGATGAGCAGTTCTTC. Its translation: CASSIRRDRDEQFF.

CDR3 sequence (DNA): TGTGCCAGCAGCGTAGGGACAGCGTATAATTCACCCCTCCACTTT. It specifies CASSVGTAYNSPLHF. The chain uses TRBV5-4 and TRBJ1-6; 7 bases match TRBD1. This CDR3 spans 15 amino acids. Germline V gene sequence: CDR1 SGHNT, CDR2 YYREEE (reference sequence). The ends lost 4 bases at V and 4 bases at J; junction bases unmatched: 5.

The rearrangement uses TRBV9 and TRBJ1-3; 8 bases are a match to TRBD1. The CDR3 contains 15 residues. The V segment lost 5 bases and the J segment 8 bases; nucleotides outside the gene matches: 12. The germline V gene encodes CDR1 SGDLS and CDR2 YYNGEE. This CDR3 is CASREGQGTFDTIYF. The CDR3 DNA follows: TGTGCCAGCAGAGAAGGACAGGGAACTTTTGACACCATATATTTT.

The chain uses TRBV18 and TRBJ1-1; no firm D call. The CDR3 runs to 14 residues. CDR1 is KGHSH, CDR2 LQKENI, per germline. Between the trimmed V and J ends, which lost 0 bases and 4 bases, there was a span of 9 bases. The chain's CDR3 is CASSPPNLSTEAFF. CDR3 sequence (DNA): TGTGCCAGCTCACCACCTAATCTGTCCACTGAAGCTTTCTTT.

This clone has just one count. CDR3 residues: CASSKGGTSGGAANTGELFF. The CDR3 nucleotides are TGTGCCAGCAGCAAAGGGGGGACTAGCGGGGGGGCCGCGAACACCGGGGAGCTGTTTTTT. The genes are TRBV21-1 and TRBJ2-2; the DNA was not used to check the table's D call, TRBD2. TRBV21-1 represents a pseudogene. The CDR3 is made up of 20 amino acids.

The chain uses TRBV4-1 and TRBJ2-1; 9 bases fit TRBD1. CDR1 is MGHRA, CDR2 YSYEKL, per germline. V was clipped by 4 bases and J by 5 bases; unmatched bases: 12. The CDR3 has 17 amino acids. The CDR3 coding sequence is TGCGCCAGCAGCCTAAACCCAGGGGGACAGGGCGACAATGAGCAGTTCTTC. Translating gives CASSLNPGGQGDNEQFF.

This chain uses TRBV5-6 with TRBJ2-1; tentative D call: TRBD2 (7 bases). The CDR3 is made up of 13 amino acids. Trimming took off 4 bases at V and 8 bases at J, with 13 bases between the two ends. Per the germline V gene, CDR1 is SGHDT and CDR2 is YYEEEE. The CDR3 nucleotides are TGTGCCAGCAGCCTACGGGGGGCCGATGAGCAGTTCTTC. Protein sequence: CASSLRGADEQFF.

V is TRBV7-2 and J is TRBJ2-4; TRBD2 aligns across 7 bases. V dropped 6 bases and J dropped 11; count of bases not matched to a gene: 13. The CDR3 extends over 14 amino acids. The germline V gene encodes CDR1 SGHTA and CDR2 FQGNSA. CDR3 amino acids: CASSQRAGRKVQYF. The CDR3 region has the DNA TGTGCCAGCAGTCAACGAGCGGGGCGAAAGGTTCAGTACTTC.